The clone carrying this TCR beta chain was recorded a few times. Its target is unknown. The J segment lost 5 bases and the V segment lost 4 bases, leaving 7 bases of the junction unmatched. Germline V gene data show CDR1 as MNHGY and CDR2 as SAAAGT. This CDR3 has 14 residues. This sample was included in a study of T cells in localized non-small cell lung cancer. Study outcomes and limitations: Uninvolved adjacent lung showed the highest T cell clonality, exceeding tumor. Heterogeneity remains possible, as sequencing covered one tumor region only. The study detected a median roughly 61 of the top 100 tumor clones in adjacent lung. Prolonged overall survival went with higher T cell density in the blood.

Profiling relied on immunoSEQ multiplex PCR, and the TCRdb table lists in-frame clones only, not all of them. The table lists thousands of clones, more than 20% of them singletons, with over 8% in the top ten. The specimen was lung tumor tissue, collected before any cancer treatment. The receptor comes from a woman between 35 and 75 years old with stage I squamous cell lung carcinoma. The chain couples TRBV6-8 to TRBJ1-2; 7 positions match TRBD1. The CDR3 sequence: CASSLTGAEYGYTF. The DNA for the CDR3 is TGTGCCAGCAGTTTAACAGGGGCCGAGTATGGCTACACCTTC.